This T cell receptor (beta chain) stems from a study of T cells in Graves' hyperthyroidism and ophthalmopathy. This CDR3 region has 15 residues. Germline V gene sequence: CDR1 MNHEY, CDR2 SVGEGT. V shed 8 bases and J shed 7 bases, with 20 bases lying between them. Graves' hyperthyroidism was deemed stable absent ophthalmopathy progression within 18 months. Hyperthyroidism patients were newly diagnosed, had disease duration under 2 months, and were aged 18 to 65 years. This clonotype was picked up many times. RNA transcripts yielded amplified TCR beta CDR3 regions. An initial round of RT-PCR targeting the TCR CDR3 relied on the HTBI primer set. Via MiXCR, TCRdb re-called the multiplex PCR reads, giving one row per CDR3 protein. The table has 250,000 to 350,000 distinct CDR3 sequences, roughly 15% seen once; the top ten hold around 34%.

This sequence originates from a man aged 30 to 45 with Graves' hyperthyroidism. The chain uses TRBV6-2 or TRBV6-3 and TRBJ1-4; D not resolved. The sequenced sample was blood. The DNA for the CDR3 is TGTGCCAGCCTTCCCAGGAGTACACGAATTGAAAAACTGTTTTTT. It yields the protein CASLPRSTRIEKLFF.